What follows are 19 T cell receptor beta chains derived from one specimen sequenced in a study of cytomegalovirus exposure and HLA in healthy donors. Clones were read by immunoSEQ multiplex PCR, and TCRdb kept only the in-frame ones, dropping some. The repertoire consists of about 180,000 clones, with roughly 85% occurring once and the leading ten covering 16%. The sample consisted of PBMCs. Source of these receptors: a man aged 18 to 35 in good health and CMV-seropositive.

V gene TRBV19 combines with J gene TRBJ1-5; the D is unclear. Germline V gives CDR1 LNHDA, CDR2 SQIVND (reference sequence). Deletions cut 5 bases from V and 2 bases from J, with 7 bases between. The CDR3 covers 13 residues. The CDR3 here is CASSGGGNQPQHF. The CDR3 DNA is TGTGCCAGTAGTGGAGGCGGCAATCAGCCCCAGCATTTT.

This chain uses TRBV7-3 with TRBJ1-2; 9 bases agree with TRBD1. Germline-derived CDR1 and CDR2 are SGHTA and FQGTGA. With V trimmed by 2 bases and J by 8 bases, 3 bases remained unmatched. The CDR3 totals 13 residues. CDR3 region: CASSLGTGGGYTF. CDR3 coding DNA: TGTGCCAGCAGCTTAGGTACAGGGGGCGGCTACACCTTC.

In its sample, this clone was seen a few times. J is TRBJ2-7 and V is TRBV6-1; D remains unclear. From germline, CDR1 is MNHNS and CDR2 SASEGT. The CDR3 loop spans 13 amino acids. With 7 bases removed from V and 5 bases from J, the gap between germline ends came to 15 bases. DNA of the CDR3: TGTGCCAGCACCCCCAGGTTCGGCGACGAGCAGTACTTC. It specifies CASTPRFGDEQYF.

The chain combines TRBV11-2 with TRBJ2-2; 9 nucleotides match TRBD1. V lost 4 bases, J lost 3 bases, and 3 bases stayed unmatched. Per the germline V gene, CDR1 is SGHAT and CDR2 is FQNNGV. The CDR3 is made up of 15 amino acids. The CDR3 sequence is CASSWGQGDTGELFF. The CDR3 nucleotides read TGTGCCAGCAGCTGGGGACAGGGCGACACCGGGGAGCTGTTTTTT.

The chain recombines TRBV28 with TRBJ1-4; 7 nucleotides match TRBD1. The CDR3 extends over 12 amino acids. The V and J ends lost 6 bases and 11 bases, in that order; junction bases with no gene match: 6. CDR1 is MDHEN and CDR2 is SYDVKM in the germline V gene. The CDR3 is CASSSDRAKLFF. CDR3 DNA sequence: TGTGCCAGCAGCTCCGACAGGGCCAAACTGTTTTTT.

The genes are TRBV6-1 and TRBJ2-5; TRBD1 agrees at 7 bases. The CDR3 runs 14 residues. In germline, CDR1 is MNHNS, CDR2 SASEGT. J was trimmed by 5 bases and V by 8 bases; bases with no gene match: 11. In nucleotides, the CDR3 is TGTGCCAGCCGCAGACAGGGTGGTATGGAGACCCAGTACTTC. Amino acid sequence: CASRRQGGMETQYF.

In this sample, this clone turned up once. V and J are TRBV2 and TRBJ2-7, with 12 bases lining up with TRBD2. The germline gives CDR1 SNHLY, CDR2 FYNNEI. V lost 8 bases and J lost 3; bases outside the gene matches: 14. This CDR3 is 17 amino acids long. The CDR3 protein is CASYRDREGLAGYEQYF. CDR3 coding DNA: TGTGCCAGCTACCGGGACAGGGAGGGACTAGCGGGCTACGAGCAGTACTTC.

This sequence joins TRBV4-1 and TRBJ2-1, with 10 bases that match TRBD2. CDR3 length: 15 amino acids. Unmatched junction bases numbered 4, after V lost 0 bases and J lost 8 bases. Germline CDR1 is MGHRA and CDR2 is YSYEKL. The CDR3 DNA follows: TGCGCCAGCAGCCAAGAAACTAGCGGGGCGGATGAGCAGTTCTTC. Amino acid sequence: CASSQETSGADEQFF.

The J gene is TRBJ1-1, the V gene TRBV5-4, with a weak D call TRBD1 (5 bases). V was trimmed by 3 bases and J by 2 bases, leaving 11 bases between them. The CDR3 is 14 amino acids. Germline V lookup: CDR1 SGHNT, CDR2 YYREEE (reference sequence). CDR3 sequence: CASSSTGVNTEAFF. Here the CDR3 DNA reads TGTGCCAGCAGCTCAACGGGGGTCAACACTGAAGCTTTCTTT.

The chain uses TRBV23-1 and TRBJ1-5; 8 nucleotides agree with TRBD1. TRBV23-1 has ORF status, its function being uncertain. The CDR3 covers 18 residues. The V segment lost 6 bases and the J segment 0 bases; nucleotides outside the gene matches: 13. CDR3 amino acids: CASRPDRVDPYSNQPQHF. In DNA, the CDR3 is TGCGCCAGCAGACCGGACAGGGTCGACCCCTATAGCAATCAGCCCCAGCATTTT.

V gene TRBV27 combines with J gene TRBJ2-3; 10 positions agree with TRBD2. The CDR3 consists of 18 residues. Germline loops: CDR1 MNHEY, CDR2 SMNVEV (reference sequence). After removal of 3 bases from V and 8 bases from J, the junction contained 17 bases not matched to a gene. The CDR3: CASSFMLAGGGGRGTQYF. The CDR3 DNA sequence: TGTGCCAGCAGTTTTATGTTAGCGGGAGGTGGGGGCCGGGGTACGCAGTATTTT.

Written as DNA, the CDR3 is TGTGCCAGCAGCGCGGGACTAGCGGGAGAAAATGAGCAGTTCTTC. It encodes CASSAGLAGENEQFF. The rearrangement joins TRBV9 to TRBJ2-1; 14 bases fit TRBD2. The germline CDR1 and CDR2 sequences are SGDLS and YYNGEE. This CDR3 has 15 amino acids. Unmatched junction bases numbered 3, after V lost 3 bases and J lost 7 bases.

The chain carries TRBV5-1 and TRBJ1-5, with unresolved D. V gave up 0 bases and J gave up 10 bases, with 11 bases separating them. The V gene's germline CDR1 is SGHRS and CDR2 YFSETQ. This CDR3 region has 13 residues. CDR3 bases: TGCGCCAGCAGCTTGGACCCGGGAGGCCCCCAGCATTTT. Protein product: CASSLDPGGPQHF.

The chain couples TRBV7-9 to TRBJ2-3; a weak D match, TRBD2 (6 bases). This CDR3 has 16 residues. V gave up 5 bases and J gave up 0 bases, with 15 bases separating them. Germline V gives CDR1 SEHNR, CDR2 FQNEAQ (reference sequence). DNA for the CDR3: TGTGCCAGCAGCGGGGGGAGCGGTATGAGCACAGATACGCAGTATTTT. It is translated as CASSGGSGMSTDTQYF.

The chain couples TRBV4-1 to TRBJ1-1; 8 bases agree with TRBD1. The CDR3 totals 18 residues. Losses at the gene ends were 2 bases for V and 4 bases for J; bases not matched to a gene: 15. CDR1 and CDR2 (germline): MGHRA, YSYEKL. The CDR3 spells CASSQYSVRGPLGTEAFF. CDR3 nucleotides: TGCGCCAGCAGCCAATATAGTGTCAGGGGGCCGTTGGGCACTGAAGCTTTCTTT.

The CDR3 DNA follows: TGTGCCAGCAGTCAACGTCACGGGTCCACTGAAGCTTTCTTT. Protein sequence: CASSQRHGSTEAFF. The rearrangement joins TRBV5-4 to TRBJ1-1; D unclear. Trimming removed 5 bases at V and 4 bases at J, with 15 bases between. Germline V gene data show CDR1 as SGHNT and CDR2 as YYREEE (reference sequence). The CDR3 is 14 residues long.

For this clone: At the DNA level, this CDR3 is encoded by other sequences in the same sample as well. V gene TRBV11-2 combines with J gene TRBJ2-3; D ambiguous. V lost 1 base, J lost 1 base, and 3 bases lay in between. This CDR3 is built from 13 residues. Germline CDR1 is SGHAT and CDR2 is FQNNGV. The CDR3 reads CASSLAGTDTQYF. Written as DNA, the CDR3 is TGTGCCAGCAGCTTAGCGGGCACAGATACGCAGTATTTT.

The chain carries TRBV5-1 and TRBJ2-3; 8 bases are a match to TRBD2. The CDR3 covers 16 residues. Germline lookup yields CDR1 SGHRS and CDR2 YFSETQ. The junction had 5 bases not matched to a gene; V was cut back by 0 bases and J by 2 bases. In nucleotides, the CDR3 is TGCGCCAGCAGCTTGGCTACGGGGGGGCCCACAGATACGCAGTATTTT. Amino acid sequence: CASSLATGGPTDTQYF.

The chain has TRBV15 and TRBJ2-5, with TRBD2 matching 9 bases. The CDR3 is 17 amino acids. Trimming at V came to 0 bases and at J to 5 bases, leaving 10 bases not matched to a gene. From germline, CDR1 is LNHNV and CDR2 YYDKDF (reference sequence). The CDR3 loop reads CATSRDLLRGGQETQYF. CDR3 nucleotide sequence: TGTGCCACCAGCAGAGATCTTTTGCGGGGGGGCCAGGAGACCCAGTACTTC.